What follows describes a single TCR beta chain. What it binds is unknown. Germline lookup yields CDR1 SGHTA and CDR2 FQGNSA. The length of the CDR3 is 15 residues. The V gene end was trimmed by 5 bases and the J gene end by 6 bases; junction bases not matched to a gene: 11. Donors were systemically healthy Caucasian individuals from Russia aged roughly 6 to 95 years. Each sample used at least 6 million PBMCs. The entry originates in a study of blood T cells in healthy people across ages. Notes on the study in general: Strong correlation existed between TCR beta diversity and naive T cell percentage.

The authors ran a second PCR of roughly 6 to 12 cycles using a sample-barcoded 5' primer and a J-beta primer mix. TCRdb processed the 5' RACE reads anew with MiXCR; each CDR3 protein has one entry. The sample carries about 780,000 distinct CDR3 sequences, about 62% recorded once. Sequenced sample: blood. The source of this sequence is a man under 40 in good health. The chain combines TRBV7-2 with TRBJ2-3, with TRBD2 identical over 7 bases. CDR3: CASSRGDPLIDTQYF. CDR3 coding DNA: TGTGCCAGCAGCCGGGGGGACCCCCTTATCGATACGCAGTATTTT.